These 22 T cell receptor beta chains came from one sample sequenced in a study of T cell changes during pregnancy in multiple sclerosis. Libraries were prepared by immunoSEQ multiplex PCR; TCRdb keeps only in-frame clonotypes and omits some of them. This table holds 20,000 to 25,000 clones, 85% found once. The input for sequencing was CD8+ T cells from peripheral blood mononuclear cells, taken in the first trimester of pregnancy. The receptors originated from a female donor in good health, enrolled as a control in a pregnancy study.

The DNA for the CDR3 is TGTGCCAGCAGTGAGGCTCACCCTCTTCTTTCCTTCTCCTACGAGCAGTACTTC. Amino acid sequence: CASSEAHPLLSFSYEQYF. The chain links TRBV6-1 to TRBJ2-7; D remains unclear. The CDR3 length is 18 residues. Germline values: CDR1 MNHNS, CDR2 SASEGT. Trimming pared 3 bases from V and 0 bases from J, leaving 21 bases between.

CDR3 region: CASRPRGRGETQYF. The CDR3 bases are TGTGCCAGCAGACCCCGGGGGCGGGGGGAGACCCAGTACTTC. The rearrangement joins TRBV6-5 to TRBJ2-5, with a tentative D call TRBD2 (7 bases). In germline, CDR1 is MNHEY, CDR2 SVGAGI. CDR3 length: 14 residues. Between the trimmed V and J ends, which lost 6 bases and 5 bases, there was a span of 16 bases.

The CDR3 is CASSQDPKQAITGELFF. DNA of the CDR3: TGCGCCAGCAGCCAAGATCCTAAGCAAGCGATCACCGGGGAGCTGTTTTTT. This chain joins TRBV4-3 and TRBJ2-2, with D unclear. This CDR3 comprises 17 residues. CDR1 and CDR2 (germline): LGHNA, YSLEER. V dropped 0 bases and J dropped 4 bases, with 15 bases sitting between them.

The genes are TRBV7-8 and TRBJ2-2; 8 bases match TRBD1. Germline loops: CDR1 SGHVS, CDR2 FQNEAQ. V was clipped by 0 bases and J by 2 bases; unmatched bases: 5. This CDR3 contains 17 residues. CDR3 in amino acids: CASSLAPQGANTGELFF. CDR3 nucleotides: TGTGCCAGCAGCTTAGCCCCCCAGGGGGCAAACACCGGGGAGCTGTTTTTT. The whole variable domain, filled in from reference TRBV7-8 and TRBJ2-2, reads GAGVSQSPRYKVAKRGQDVALRCDPISGHVSLFWYQQALGQGPEFLTYFQNEAQLDKSGLPSDRFFAERPEGSVSTLKIQRTQQEDSAVYLCASSLAPQGANTGELFFGEGSRLTVL.

The CDR3 reads CASSIQGPAADTQYF. The CDR3 region has the DNA TGTGCCAGTAGTATACAGGGGCCGGCCGCGGATACGCAGTATTTT. The rearrangement joins TRBV19 to TRBJ2-3; TRBD1 is a possible D gene (6 bases). V lost 2 bases and J lost 6, with 15 bases in between. Germline lookup yields CDR1 LNHDA and CDR2 SQIVND (reference sequence). The CDR3 is made up of 15 amino acids.

This sequence joins TRBV7-9 and TRBJ1-1, with D hard to call. Germline V gene lookup returns CDR1 SEHNR and CDR2 FQNEAQ (reference sequence). Deletions cut 5 bases from V and 6 bases from J, with 7 bases between. This CDR3 comprises 11 residues. The CDR3 protein is CASSPPAEAFF. The CDR3 coding sequence is TGTGCCAGCAGCCCCCCGGCTGAAGCTTTCTTT.

This chain connects TRBV6-5 to TRBJ1-2; no clear D. Germline values: CDR1 MNHEY, CDR2 SVGAGI. The V and J ends lost 0 bases and 2 bases respectively, with 10 bases between them. The CDR3 runs 15 residues. For the CDR3, the DNA is TGTGCCAGCAGTTACTCTCTACAGAAGAACTATGGCTACACCTTC. Its translation is CASSYSLQKNYGYTF.

J is TRBJ2-1 and V is TRBV7-8; tentatively, D is TRBD2 (6 bases). This CDR3 spans 16 amino acids. Germline V gives CDR1 SGHVS, CDR2 FQNEAQ. Between the trimmed V and J ends, which lost 6 bases and 0 bases, there was a span of 15 bases. CDR3 coding DNA: TGTGCCAGCAGAAAGCGGGTCTCCAGCTCCTACAATGAGCAGTTCTTC. Its protein product is CASRKRVSSSYNEQFF.

The chain employs TRBV10-3 and TRBJ2-5; 12 nucleotides match TRBD2. J lost 2 bases, V lost 3 bases, and 4 bases had no gene match. CDR1 ENHRY and CDR2 SYGVKD come from the germline V gene. The CDR3 runs to 16 residues. The CDR3 loop is CAISELAGGQQETQYF. The CDR3 bases are TGTGCCATCAGTGAACTAGCGGGGGGTCAACAAGAGACCCAGTACTTC.

The chain employs TRBV2 and TRBJ2-7, with 12 bases fitting TRBD2. J lost 3 bases, V lost 5 bases, and 5 bases had no gene match. CDR1 and CDR2 (germline): SNHLY, FYNNEI. The CDR3 length is 15 residues. CDR3: CASSSSGRAFYEQYF. Here the CDR3 DNA reads TGTGCCAGCAGTTCTAGCGGGAGGGCCTTCTACGAGCAGTACTTC.

The V gene is TRBV5-4, the J gene TRBJ2-5; 10 nucleotides match TRBD2. Germline loops: CDR1 SGHNT, CDR2 YYREEE (reference sequence). Trimming took 1 base from V and 4 from J; bases not matched to a gene: 4. This CDR3 comprises 15 residues. The CDR3 DNA reads TGTGCCAGCAGCTTGTCCAGCGGGGGGGGAGAGACCCAGTACTTC. It yields the protein CASSLSSGGGETQYF.

The J gene is TRBJ2-1, the V gene TRBV9, with D possibly matching TRBD2 (6 bases). There are 19 residues in the CDR3. Trimming removed 0 bases at V and 7 bases at J, with 26 bases between. Germline values: CDR1 SGDLS, CDR2 YYNGEE. CDR3 amino acids: CASSVATRGITSRLNEQFF. CDR3 nucleotide sequence: TGTGCCAGCAGCGTAGCTACTAGGGGCATTACTAGCAGGTTGAATGAGCAGTTCTTC. The variable domain in full, with the rest retrieved from reference TRBV9 and TRBJ2-1, is DSGVTQTPKHLITATGQRVTLRCSPRSGDLSVYWYQQSLDQGLQFLIQYYNGEERAKGNILERFSAQQFPDLHSELNLSSLELGDSALYFCASSVATRGITSRLNEQFFGPGTRLTVL.

The chain recombines TRBV9 with TRBJ2-3, with D maybe TRBD1 (7 bases). The CDR3 is made up of 14 amino acids. Germline V gene sequence: CDR1 SGDLS, CDR2 YYNGEE. Trimming removed 5 bases from V and 0 bases from J, with 10 bases in between. CDR3: CASRGGQSTDTQYF. The DNA of the CDR3 is TGTGCCAGCAGGGGGGGACAGAGCACAGATACGCAGTATTTT.

The chain joins TRBV2 to TRBJ1-3, with D possibly matching TRBD1 (5 bases). Trimming took 2 bases from V and 0 from J, leaving 8 bases between them. The germline V gene has CDR1 SNHLY and CDR2 FYNNEI. The CDR3 runs 15 residues. The CDR3 here is CASSELGGSGNTIYF. CDR3 DNA: TGTGCCAGCAGTGAACTCGGGGGCTCTGGAAACACCATATATTTT. The entire variable domain, with the rest obtained from reference TRBV2 and TRBJ1-3, is as follows: EPEVTQTPSHQVTQMGQEVILRCVPISNHLYFYWYRQILGQKVEFLVSFYNNEISEKSEIFDDQFSVERPDGSNFTLKIRSTKLEDSAMYFCASSELGGSGNTIYFGEGSWLTVV.

In this sample, this clone turned up once. This chain connects TRBV5-4 to TRBJ2-1, with a possible D match to TRBD1 (6 bases). Germline CDR1 SGHNT, CDR2 YYREEE (reference sequence). Deletions cut 2 bases from V and 7 bases from J, with 10 bases between. This CDR3 comprises 13 residues. Written as DNA, the CDR3 is TGTGCCAGCAGCTTAGGAAGGGGGAATGAGCAGTTCTTC. Its protein product is CASSLGRGNEQFF.

This clone was seen only a few times. CDR3 amino acids: CASSTGLAETGELFF. CDR3 DNA: TGTGCCAGCAGTACGGGACTAGCGGAGACCGGGGAGCTGTTTTTT. J is TRBJ2-2 and V is TRBV28; 11 bases fit TRBD2. The CDR3 has 15 residues. The ends lost 5 bases at V and 5 bases at J; junction bases unmatched: 4. Germline lookup yields CDR1 MDHEN and CDR2 SYDVKM.

The V and J genes are TRBV12-5 and TRBJ1-1; no reliable D call. The CDR3 is 14 amino acids. Germline V gives CDR1 LGHNT, CDR2 FRNRAP. V was cut by 3 bases and J by 0 bases, with 8 bases left in between. This CDR3 is CASGLEGVNTEAFF. CDR3 nucleotide sequence: TGTGCTAGTGGTTTAGAGGGAGTGAACACTGAAGCTTTCTTT.

The chain carries TRBV6-6 and TRBJ2-5; 8 bases match TRBD1. The CDR3 sequence is 15 residues long. With 2 bases clipped from V and 1 base from J, the junction kept 3 bases outside the gene matches. Germline V gives CDR1 MNHNY, CDR2 SVGAGI (reference sequence). The CDR3 protein is CASSYPGQVQETQYF. The CDR3, as DNA: TGTGCCAGCAGTTACCCGGGACAGGTCCAAGAGACCCAGTACTTC.

The genes are TRBV6-4 and TRBJ1-3; weak D call: TRBD1 (5 bases). The CDR3 is 17 residues long. Germline CDR1 is MRHNA and CDR2 is SNTAGT. V lost 1 base to trimming and J lost 7 bases, with 20 bases between them. As DNA, the CDR3 is TGTGCCAGCAGTGACTTGTTTACAGGAACAGCAAGGAACACCATATATTTT. Amino acid sequence: CASSDLFTGTARNTIYF.

The V gene is TRBV13, the J gene TRBJ1-4, with D possibly TRBD1 on 5 matching bases. CDR3 length: 14 residues. The V and J ends lost 5 bases and 4 bases respectively, with 11 bases between them. Germline loops: CDR1 PRHDT, CDR2 FYEKMQ (reference sequence). In DNA form, the CDR3 reads TGTGCCAGCAGCCGACAGTACAATAATGAAAAACTGTTTTTT. Translating it yields CASSRQYNNEKLFF.

This chain links TRBV29-1 with TRBJ1-1; perhaps TRBD1 as D (6 bases). There are 14 residues in the CDR3. Germline loops: CDR1 SQVTM, CDR2 ANQGSEA. Trimming removed 4 bases at V and 1 base at J, with 13 bases between. The CDR3 protein is CSVGLGGWNTEAFF. The CDR3 DNA is TGCAGCGTTGGTCTAGGGGGATGGAACACTGAAGCTTTCTTT.

The V and J genes are TRBV5-5 and TRBJ1-1; D unclear. The ends were cut back, 2 bases at V and 0 bases at J, with 11 bases in the middle. Per the germline V gene, CDR1 is SGHKS and CDR2 is YYEKEE (reference sequence). The CDR3 consists of 15 residues. CDR3 amino acids: CASSLGSPMNTEAFF. CDR3 sequence (DNA): TGTGCCAGCAGCTTAGGGAGTCCCATGAACACTGAAGCTTTCTTT.